Shown below are 29 T cell receptor beta chains from a single sample sequenced in a study of T cell repertoires in cytomegalovirus infection (dated by TCRdb to the late 2010s). These receptors are not linked to any known antigen. In light of the paper, this sample's treatment or condition label describes: in vitro stimulation with specific CMV peptide epitopes to enrich CMV-specific T cells. The reads were generated on an Illumina HiSeq 1500. TCRdb redid the processing of the public reads, applying fastp at Q25 and MiXCR, and retained in-frame beta chains. Rows matching on CDR3 protein sequence are summarized as one entry with the most common DNA and genes. Within this sample are hundreds of thousands of distinct CDR3 sequences, with almost 30% of them counted one time only. The ten biggest clones cover 15% to 20% of the sample. Sample: cultured PBMCs, taken from culture after CMV antigen stimulation. Receptors were obtained from a human donor in good health (CMV status not recorded). Some clones in this sample may be carry-over from other donors' samples.

Only a few counts were recorded for this clonotype. V gene TRBV4-2 combines with J gene TRBJ2-3; D not certain. Per the germline V gene, CDR1 is LGHNA and CDR2 is YNFKEQ. The CDR3 has 16 residues. The germline V and J ends were trimmed by 1 base and 4 bases, with 15 bases remaining between them. CDR3 DNA: TGTGCCAGCAGCCAAGTGGGCCACACGATGCCAGATACGCAGTATTTT. It yields the protein CASSQVGHTMPDTQYF.

This clonotype was found many times. The V gene is TRBV7-9, the J gene TRBJ1-2; D is perhaps TRBD1 (6 bases). This CDR3 has 14 residues. The germline V and J ends were trimmed by 3 bases and 6 bases, with 14 bases remaining between them. The germline CDR1 and CDR2 sequences are SEHNR and FQNEAQ (reference sequence). CDR3 bases: TGTGCCAGCAGCTTTCGACAGGTCCTGCATGGCTACACCTTC. Translating gives CASSFRQVLHGYTF. The variable domain in full, completed from reference TRBV7-9 and TRBJ1-2, reads DTGVSQNPRHKITKRGQNVTFRCDPISEHNRLYWYRQTLGQGPEFLTYFQNEAQLEKSRLLSDRFSAERPKGSFSTLEIQRTEQGDSAMYLCASSFRQVLHGYTFGSGTRLTVV.

This clonotype was picked up one time. The genes are TRBV15 and TRBJ1-2, with 12 nucleotides matching TRBD1. The CDR3 is 16 amino acids. Looked up from germline, CDR1 is LNHNV and CDR2 is YYDKDF (reference sequence). Trimming cost V 5 bases and J 2 bases; bases outside gene matches: 6. The CDR3 coding sequence is TGTGCCACCAGCTTGGGAGGGACAGGGGGCAACTATGGCTACACCTTC. Protein sequence: CATSLGGTGGNYGYTF.

The chain has TRBV3-1 and TRBJ2-3, with D unresolved. The ends were cut back, 1 base at V and 6 bases at J, with 5 bases in the middle. Per the germline V gene, CDR1 is LGHDT and CDR2 is YNNKEL (reference sequence). The CDR3 totals 12 residues. This CDR3 reads CASSQALDTQYF. The CDR3 coding sequence is TGTGCCAGCAGCCAAGCTTTGGATACGCAGTATTTT.

The table lists this clonotype with many counts. This chain joins TRBV12-3 or TRBV12-4 and TRBJ1-1, with TRBD1 matching 9 bases. This CDR3 has 16 amino acids. The ends lost 6 bases at V and 4 bases at J; junction bases unmatched: 12. The CDR3 protein is CASRRDRVGSSTEAFF. In DNA form, the CDR3 reads TGTGCCAGCAGGCGGGACAGGGTGGGTAGCAGCACTGAAGCTTTCTTT.

The V gene is TRBV7-2, the J gene TRBJ2-5, with D unclear. Germline loops: CDR1 SGHTA, CDR2 FQGNSA. Trimming pared 4 bases from V and 4 bases from J, leaving 7 bases between. The CDR3 contains 12 residues. The CDR3: CASSSRRETQYF. CDR3 coding DNA: TGTGCCAGCAGCTCCCGTCGAGAGACCCAGTACTTC.

This clonotype was seen only a few times. This chain joins TRBV11-2 and TRBJ1-3; weak D call: TRBD1 (5 bases). Per the germline V gene, CDR1 is SGHAT and CDR2 is FQNNGV. This CDR3 has 15 amino acids. V lost 6 bases and J lost 0, with 12 bases in between. Here the CDR3 reads CASSSAGSSGNTIYF. CDR3 nucleotides: TGTGCCAGCAGTTCCGCAGGGAGCTCTGGAAACACCATATATTTT.

In its sample, this clonotype was seen once. This chain joins TRBV27 and TRBJ2-7, with D possibly TRBD1 on 6 matching bases. Germline values: CDR1 MNHEY, CDR2 SMNVEV (reference sequence). This CDR3 has 15 amino acids. V was shortened by 5 bases and J by 4 bases, with 18 bases between the two germline ends. The CDR3 loop is CASSTSGAGVYEQYF. Here the CDR3 DNA reads TGTGCCAGCAGTACCTCAGGGGCAGGAGTGTACGAGCAGTACTTC.

This clonotype was seen a handful of times. The V and J genes are TRBV6-1 and TRBJ2-1; 10 nucleotides align to TRBD2. J lost 8 bases, V lost 6 bases, and 13 bases had no gene match. Germline values: CDR1 MNHNS, CDR2 SASEGT. The CDR3 is made up of 16 amino acids. CDR3 sequence reads: CASRRNLAGVFYEQFF. The CDR3 DNA follows: TGTGCCAGCAGGCGAAACCTAGCGGGAGTCTTTTATGAGCAGTTCTTC.

The V gene is TRBV7-6, the J gene TRBJ2-1; D is unclear. The CDR3 consists of 15 residues. V was cut by 2 bases and J by 0 bases, with 8 bases left in between. CDR1 is SGHVS, CDR2 FNYEAQ, per germline. In nucleotides, the CDR3 is TGTGCCAGCAGCTTATACGGGCCCTCCTACAATGAGCAGTTCTTC. It yields the protein CASSLYGPSYNEQFF.

This chain connects TRBV5-5 to TRBJ1-5; perhaps TRBD1 as D (5 bases). Germline CDR1 SGHKS, CDR2 YYEKEE (reference sequence). The CDR3 has 17 residues. Trimming stripped 4 bases from V and 0 bases from J, with 17 bases between. The CDR3 reads CASSLQTTDYSNQPQHF. In nucleotides, the CDR3 is TGTGCCAGCAGCCTCCAAACGACAGATTATAGCAATCAGCCCCAGCATTTT.

V and J are TRBV7-2 and TRBJ1-4; TRBD1 might be the D (5 bases). Germline values: CDR1 SGHTA, CDR2 FQGNSA. V gave up 5 bases and J gave up 3 bases, with 7 bases separating them. The CDR3 runs to 13 residues. In nucleotides, the CDR3 is TGTGCCAGCAGCCGGGACCCTAATGAAAAACTGTTTTTT. Its protein product is CASSRDPNEKLFF.

The J gene is TRBJ1-2, the V gene TRBV19, with 9 bases identical to TRBD1. J lost 7 bases, V lost 5 bases, and 5 bases had no gene match. The CDR3 is 13 residues long. Germline CDR1 is LNHDA and CDR2 is SQIVND (reference sequence). The CDR3 nucleotides read TGTGCCAGTAGTCCGACAGGGGGTAGTGGCTACACCTTC. Amino acids: CASSPTGGSGYTF.

CDR3: CAISEGDSQETQYF. The CDR3, as DNA: TGTGCCATCAGTGAGGGGGACAGCCAAGAGACCCAGTACTTC. The chain joins TRBV10-3 to TRBJ2-5, with 7 nucleotides matching TRBD1. CDR1 is ENHRY and CDR2 is SYGVKD in the germline V gene. The CDR3 is made up of 14 amino acids. V was clipped by 2 bases and J by 1 base; unmatched bases: 1.

The rearrangement uses TRBV12-3 or TRBV12-4 and TRBJ1-1; weak D call: TRBD1 (5 bases). With 6 bases removed from V and 4 bases from J, the gap between germline ends came to 12 bases. The CDR3 contains 13 residues. Written as DNA, the CDR3 is TGTGCCAGCAGCCCTCGGGGGGTCACTGAAGCTTTCTTT. It encodes CASSPRGVTEAFF.

The chain combines TRBV4-1 with TRBJ1-5; D gene uncertain. The V gene's germline CDR1 is MGHRA and CDR2 YSYEKL. Trimming pared 0 bases from V and 1 base from J, leaving 7 bases between. This CDR3 is built from 15 residues. The CDR3 reads CASSQEQRSNQPQHF. The CDR3 region has the DNA TGCGCCAGCAGCCAAGAACAGAGAAGCAATCAGCCCCAGCATTTT.

The chain uses TRBV7-2 and TRBJ2-5, with D hard to call. Germline V gene lookup returns CDR1 SGHTA and CDR2 FQGNSA. CDR3 length: 12 amino acids. The V end was cut by 2 bases, the J end by 2 bases, with 3 bases between. Written as DNA, the CDR3 is TGTGCCAGCAGCTTAAGACAAGAGACCCAGTACTTC. Protein sequence: CASSLRQETQYF. Looking up the rest from reference TRBV7-2 and TRBJ2-5 gives the full variable domain: GAGVSQSPSNKVTEKGKDVELRCDPISGHTALYWYRQSLGQGLEFLIYFQGNSAPDKSGLPSDRFSAERTGGSVSTLTIQRTQQEDSAVYLCASSLRQETQYFGPGTRLLVL.

The V and J genes are TRBV18 and TRBJ2-2; possibly TRBD1 for D (6 bases). From germline, CDR1 is KGHSH and CDR2 LQKENI. The CDR3 extends over 16 amino acids. V lost 0 bases and J 2 bases, leaving 10 bases between the germline ends. The CDR3 protein is CASSPPGQSNTGELFF. The CDR3 nucleotides are TGTGCCAGCTCACCACCCGGACAGAGTAACACCGGGGAGCTGTTTTTT.

This clonotype was detected ten times or more. The chain uses TRBV11-2 and TRBJ2-7, with D possibly TRBD2 on 5 matching bases. Germline V gene data show CDR1 as SGHAT and CDR2 as FQNNGV. The CDR3 is 19 residues long. Trimming removed 5 bases at V and 7 bases at J, with 33 bases between. This chain's CDR3 is CASSPPLRIDRLRGLEQYF. The CDR3 DNA reads as TGTGCCAGCAGCCCTCCCTTACGGATCGACCGACTACGAGGCCTAGAGCAGTACTTC. Filled out from reference TRBV11-2 and TRBJ2-7, the complete variable domain reads EAGVAQSPRYKIIEKRQSVAFWCNPISGHATLYWYQQILGQGPKLLIQFQNNGVVDDSQLPKDRFSAERLKGVDSTLKIQPAKLEDSAVYLCASSPPLRIDRLRGLEQYFGPGTRLTVT.

The rearrangement joins TRBV7-2 to TRBJ2-7; D is unresolved. Germline V gene data show CDR1 as SGHTA and CDR2 as FQGNSA. V was pared by 1 base and J by 3 bases, with 7 bases between. CDR3 length equals 13 residues. Written as DNA, the CDR3 is TGTGCCAGCAGCTTAGGGCTAAACTACGAGCAGTACTTC. It encodes CASSLGLNYEQYF.

CDR3 nucleotides: TGCAGTGCTAGGGACCGCAACAATGAGCAGTTCTTC. This translates into CSARDRNNEQFF. This chain uses TRBV20-1 with TRBJ2-1; no clear D. Germline CDR1 is DFQATT and CDR2 is SNEGSKA (reference sequence). Trimming cost V 3 bases and J 5 bases, with 8 bases left between them. The CDR3 runs to 12 residues.

The chain links TRBV19 to TRBJ2-7, with D possibly TRBD1 on 7 matching bases. Germline CDR1 is LNHDA and CDR2 is SQIVND (reference sequence). The length of the CDR3 is 15 residues. Trimming left V 9 bases short and J 3 bases short, with 21 bases between. CDR3 nucleotide sequence: TGTGCCAGCGCAAAGGGCAGGGGGGTAGGCTACGAGCAGTACTTC. This sequence encodes CASAKGRGVGYEQYF. Full variable domain (rest looked up from reference TRBV19 and TRBJ2-7): DGGITQSPKYLFRKEGQNVTLSCEQNLNHDAMYWYRQDPGQGLRLIYYSQIVNDFQKGDIAEGYSVSREKKESFPLTVTSAQKNPTAFYLCASAKGRGVGYEQYFGPGTRLTVT.

V usage is TRBV7-9 and J usage is TRBJ2-5, with D maybe TRBD2 (6 bases). From germline, CDR1 is SEHNR and CDR2 FQNEAQ (reference sequence). The V and J ends lost 6 bases and 2 bases respectively, with 10 bases between them. The CDR3 has 13 residues. The CDR3 DNA is TGTGCCAGCAGGCCCGCGGGGCAAGAGACCCAGTACTTC. This sequence encodes CASRPAGQETQYF.

The J gene is TRBJ1-5, the V gene TRBV15; D gene ambiguous. Germline V gene lookup returns CDR1 LNHNV and CDR2 YYDKDF (reference sequence). The CDR3 is 15 amino acids. V lost 0 bases to trimming and J lost 4 bases, with 10 bases between them. The CDR3 loop reads CATSRDRSPNQPQHF. In DNA form, the CDR3 reads TGTGCCACCAGCAGAGATCGGTCACCTAATCAGCCCCAGCATTTT.

The rearrangement uses TRBV2 and TRBJ1-2, with TRBD1 identical over 11 bases. Germline V lookup: CDR1 SNHLY, CDR2 FYNNEI. CDR3 length equals 13 residues. The V and J ends lost 10 bases and 5 bases, in that order; junction bases with no gene match: 6. DNA for the CDR3: TGTGCCACCCAGGGACAGGGGGGATATGGCTACACCTTC. Translating gives CATQGQGGYGYTF.

In regard to this clonotype: A much larger clone is a single base away; this may be a read error. The V and J genes are TRBV7-2 and TRBJ2-3; possibly TRBD2 for D (5 bases). Looked up from germline, CDR1 is SGHTA and CDR2 is FQGNSA. The CDR3 contains 13 residues. The CDR3 here is CASSPRLGDSQYF. Written as DNA, the CDR3 is TGTGCCAGCAGCCCCCGTTTGGGAGATTCGCAGTATTTT.

This chain joins TRBV27 and TRBJ1-1; 10 bases are shared with TRBD1. The CDR3 covers 13 residues. The junction had 8 bases not matched to a gene; V was cut back by 5 bases and J by 11 bases. From germline, CDR1 is MNHEY and CDR2 SMNVEV (reference sequence). CDR3 sequence reads: CASSVTRQGAAFF. The CDR3 DNA reads TGTGCCAGCAGTGTCACCCGACAGGGGGCCGCTTTCTTT.

The genes are TRBV6-2 or TRBV6-3 and TRBJ2-1; perhaps TRBD2 as D (7 bases). Germline CDR1 MNHEY, CDR2 SVGEGT. V was shortened by 5 bases and J by 8 bases, with 13 bases between the two germline ends. The CDR3 contains 13 residues. CDR3 nucleotides: TGTGCCAGCAGTCGGGGGGCCGGGGATGAGCAGTTCTTC. Its translation: CASSRGAGDEQFF.

V is TRBV2 and J is TRBJ1-5, with 7 nucleotides matching TRBD1. CDR1 and CDR2 (germline): SNHLY, FYNNEI. The CDR3 sequence is 13 residues long. Trimming at V came to 8 bases and at J to 6 bases, leaving 7 bases not matched to a gene. This CDR3 is CASGAGGSQPQHF. CDR3 nucleotide sequence: TGTGCCAGCGGGGCAGGGGGAAGTCAGCCCCAGCATTTT.